Listed below are T cell receptor beta chains from one sample, sequenced in a study of stem cell transplantation in POMP-related autoinflammatory disease. Using immunoSEQ multiplex PCR, the repertoire was profiled, and TCRdb retains in-frame clones only, with some absent. Of 6,500 to 10,000 clones in the sample, just over 85% were seen once. This specimen was CD8+ T cells from PBMCs, taken after stem cell transplantation. The receptor source for this set is a human patient with POMP-related autoinflammation and immune dysregulation (PRAID). Part of the T cell pool may stem from the graft donor. Each CDR3 is given with its conserved first and last residue.

j_gene: TRBJ1-2
v_gene: TRBV6-5
CDR3aa: CASNEGVGYGYTF

j_gene: TRBJ2-6
v_gene: TRBV10-2
CDR3aa: CASRAGRSGANVLTF

j_gene: TRBJ2-6
v_gene: TRBV21-1
CDR3aa: CASNLHGTGGGANVLTF

j_gene: TRBJ2-3
v_gene: TRBV28
CDR3aa: CASSFTGTSGNTDTQYF

j_gene: TRBJ2-3
v_gene: TRBV4-2
CDR3aa: CASSQVDPHRGRARDTQYF

j_gene: TRBJ2-5
v_gene: TRBV11-2
CDR3aa: CASSTGTGPIETQYF

j_gene: TRBJ2-3
v_gene: TRBV13
CDR3aa: CASTLSGSSGDTQYF

j_gene: TRBJ1-1
v_gene: TRBV28
CDR3aa: CASSRRGRNTEAFF

j_gene: TRBJ2-7
v_gene: TRBV6-1
CDR3aa: CASSEEREIGYEQYF

j_gene: TRBJ2-1
v_gene: TRBV7-8
CDR3aa: CASSWRTSGSHNEQFF

j_gene: TRBJ1-3
v_gene: TRBV10-3
CDR3aa: CAIRGTYSSGNTIYF

j_gene: TRBJ2-5
v_gene: TRBV28
CDR3aa: CASRHYTGTLGEETQYF

j_gene: TRBJ1-6
v_gene: TRBV4-1
CDR3aa: CASSQIRRDNSPLHF

j_gene: TRBJ2-5
v_gene: TRBV14
CDR3aa: CASSQGRFVGGETQYF

j_gene: TRBJ2-1
v_gene: TRBV14
CDR3aa: CASSLSGTVFYNEQFF

j_gene: TRBJ2-2
v_gene: TRBV2
CDR3aa: CARETAVGTGELFF

j_gene: TRBJ1-1
v_gene: TRBV4-1
CDR3aa: CASGGNLHDEAFF

j_gene: TRBJ2-7
v_gene: TRBV6-5
CDR3aa: CASSYSRGSYEQYF

j_gene: TRBJ2-1
v_gene: TRBV28
CDR3aa: CASRPRRTSANEQFF

j_gene: TRBJ1-2
v_gene: TRBV28
CDR3aa: CASSTSGLPYGYTF

j_gene: TRBJ1-2
v_gene: TRBV6-5
CDR3aa: CASSYSPGIGGYTF

j_gene: TRBJ2-2
v_gene: TRBV28
CDR3aa: CASSLELASGLGGELFF

j_gene: TRBJ1-1
v_gene: TRBV7-9
CDR3aa: CASSLPPNTGNTEAFF

j_gene: TRBJ2-7
v_gene: TRBV15
CDR3aa: CATSGQGASSYEQYF

j_gene: TRBJ1-1
v_gene: TRBV12-3/TRBV12-4
CDR3aa: CASRSSGTEEAFF

j_gene: TRBJ1-5
v_gene: TRBV9
CDR3aa: CASSVGRDSNQPQHF

j_gene: TRBJ1-3
v_gene: TRBV6-5
CDR3aa: CASLAGRGGNTIYF

j_gene: TRBJ2-7
v_gene: TRBV4-2
CDR3aa: CASSQGGDYEQYF

j_gene: TRBJ2-5
v_gene: TRBV6-5
CDR3aa: CASSYTPVTGSETQYF

j_gene: TRBJ1-3
v_gene: TRBV11-2
CDR3aa: CASSSIGALIDTIYF

j_gene: TRBJ1-5
v_gene: TRBV25-1
CDR3aa: CASSEDGGGQPQHF

j_gene: TRBJ2-5
v_gene: TRBV9
CDR3aa: CASSVGSGYRRETQYF

j_gene: TRBJ2-3
v_gene: TRBV13
CDR3aa: CASSLNYLGRESTDTQYF

j_gene: TRBJ2-3
v_gene: TRBV7-9
CDR3aa: CASSLRRGRTDTQYF

j_gene: TRBJ2-7
v_gene: TRBV3-1/TRBV3-2
CDR3aa: CAAGGTGYEQYF

j_gene: TRBJ2-7
v_gene: TRBV27
CDR3aa: CASSLLSPQGLAEEQYF

j_gene: TRBJ2-2
v_gene: TRBV4-1
CDR3aa: CASSQEGTGGRNGELFF

j_gene: TRBJ2-3
v_gene: TRBV19
CDR3aa: CASSRETSGPLTDTQYF

j_gene: TRBJ2-7
v_gene: TRBV28
CDR3aa: CASSLGRDGEQYF

j_gene: TRBJ1-1
v_gene: TRBV28
CDR3aa: CASSFSGVMNTEAFF

j_gene: TRBJ1-1
v_gene: TRBV9
CDR3aa: CASSVGTAWTEAFF

j_gene: TRBJ1-2
v_gene: TRBV5-6
CDR3aa: CASSLVRGRGYGYTF

j_gene: TRBJ2-3
v_gene: TRBV29-1
CDR3aa: CSVEEPSGRRTDTQYF

j_gene: TRBJ2-3
v_gene: TRBV20-1
CDR3aa: CSASPTRGDTQYF

j_gene: TRBJ2-1
v_gene: TRBV27
CDR3aa: CASSLSPPLDRGQYNEQFF

j_gene: TRBJ1-5
v_gene: TRBV2
CDR3aa: CASSEGTGAYSNQPQHF

j_gene: TRBJ1-1
v_gene: TRBV7-9
CDR3aa: CASSFPGTGDTEAFF